This TCR beta chain is drawn from a study of radiotherapy plus CTLA-4 blockade in lung cancer. Study summary: Patients showed objective responses in approximately 17% of cases and disease control in under 35%.

TCRdb keeps only in-frame clones here, not all; method: immunoSEQ multiplex PCR. The sample holds 35,000 or so clones, roughly 85% seen once. Turning to this clone: Its antigen is unknown.

Study outcomes and limitations: According to reports, early shifts in blood T cell clones, alongside interferon-beta, forecast response most accurately.

The CDR3 contains 16 residues. Germline assignment: CDR1 SGHRS and CDR2 YFSETQ. V was clipped by 7 bases and J by 9 bases; unmatched bases: 16. The receptor comes from a human donor with non-small cell lung cancer who had stable disease on radiotherapy plus ipilimumab. This chain links TRBV5-1 with TRBJ2-1, with 10 bases that match TRBD2. The sample here was peripheral blood, taken from a patient treated with radiotherapy plus ipilimumab. Here the CDR3 reads CASDLLASGRGGEQFF. CDR3 sequence (DNA): TGCGCCAGCGACCTCCTGGCTAGCGGGAGAGGAGGTGAGCAGTTCTTC.